This note documents a single T cell receptor beta chain sequence. The antigen is not known. CDR3 length equals 12 residues. CDR1 and CDR2 from the germline V gene are SGHTA and FQGNSA. The V end lost 10 bases, the J end lost 2 bases, and 9 bases lay between the germline ends. This entry belongs to a study of untreated major depressive disorder. Study-level points and caveats: TRBV25-01 and TRBV02-01 usage differences were not statistically significant.

Profiled with immunoSEQ multiplex PCR; TCRdb holds only in-frame clones, not every one. Of about 21,000 clones in the sample, over 80% are singletons; the top ten hold 0.31%. This chain uses TRBV7-2 with TRBJ2-1, with D tentatively TRBD1 or TRBD2 (5 bases each). Material: CD4+ T cells from PBMCs. The TCR originated in a man aged 25-40 years in good health. The CDR3 DNA reads as TGTGCCATCCAGGGAGCCTACAATGAGCAGTTCTTC. Translating gives CAIQGAYNEQFF.